The clone carrying this T cell receptor beta chain was observed once. This record belongs to a study of blood T cell repertoires in COVID-19. As for the study in general: Sources were T cells, B-cell-depleted T cells, or PBMCs; the material itself was cDNA or gDNA.

The data were produced by immunoSEQ multiplex PCR, yet TCRdb's version contains in-frame clones alone and is incomplete. The repertoire holds 160,000 or so clones, with roughly 80% as singletons. Germline assignment: CDR1 LGHDT and CDR2 YNNKEL (reference sequence). V dropped 4 bases and J dropped 5 bases, with 20 bases sitting between them. The CDR3 consists of 16 residues. The sequenced sample consisted of peripheral blood. J is TRBJ2-5 and V is TRBV3-1 (or the pseudogene TRBV3-2), with a possible D match to TRBD2 (5 bases). The source is a man in his sixties with acute or convalescent COVID-19. CDR3 residues: CASSRGGIGVKETQYF. The CDR3 DNA follows: TGTGCCAGCAGCCGAGGAGGTATCGGAGTTAAGGAGACCCAGTACTTC.